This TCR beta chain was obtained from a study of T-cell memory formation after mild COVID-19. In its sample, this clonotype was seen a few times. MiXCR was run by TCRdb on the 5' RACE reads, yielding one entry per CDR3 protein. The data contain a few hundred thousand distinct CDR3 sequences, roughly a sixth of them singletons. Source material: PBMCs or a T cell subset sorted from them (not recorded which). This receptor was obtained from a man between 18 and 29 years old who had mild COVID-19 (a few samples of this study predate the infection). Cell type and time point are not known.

The CDR3 coding sequence is TGTGCCAGCAGTTTAGAGATATCGCGGGGTGAGCAGTTCTTC. It specifies CASSLEISRGEQFF. The chain recombines TRBV28 with TRBJ2-1; the D gene is possibly TRBD2 (6 bases). This CDR3 has 14 residues. The V gene's germline CDR1 is MDHEN and CDR2 SYDVKM. Trimming stripped 2 bases from V and 9 bases from J, with 14 bases between.